One and the same sample provided the 13 T cell receptor beta chains below, sequenced in a study of beta chain features in type 1 diabetes. Whole-study results and caveats: Across all four CD4+ subsets, people with type 1 diabetes showed modestly shorter TCRB CDR3s.

Their specific antigens are unknown. Expressed TCRB transcripts got sequenced, as all isolated RNA was reverse transcribed. The protocol was immunoSEQ multiplex PCR, while the TCRdb copy is restricted to in-frame clones and leaves out a portion. The repertoire includes around 56,000 clones, roughly 50% of them detected once, and about 2.4% sits in the top ten. The sequenced sample was Tregs from blood. The receptors originated from a woman aged 40 to 55 with type 1 diabetes.

This clone was detected once. The genes are TRBV9 and TRBJ2-7, with D possibly being TRBD1 (6 bases). V was pared by 3 bases and J by 6 bases, with 16 bases between. This CDR3 contains 14 residues. Per the germline V gene, CDR1 is SGDLS and CDR2 is YYNGEE. The CDR3 reads CASSATWTALEQYF. In DNA form, the CDR3 reads TGTGCCAGCAGCGCGACATGGACAGCCCTCGAGCAGTACTTC.

This rearrangement joins TRBV28 to TRBJ2-5, with D perhaps TRBD2 (5 bases). The DNA end lines up better with TRBJ2-7; the J call may be wrong. Looked up from germline, CDR1 is MDHEN and CDR2 is SYDVKM. There are 11 residues in the CDR3. In nucleotides, the CDR3 is TGTGCCAGCAGTTTGCGGGACGAGCAGTACTTC. It is translated as CASSLRDEQYF.

This clone was seen a few times. The chain carries TRBV11-2 and TRBJ1-2; no clear D. The CDR3 runs 15 residues. Germline V gives CDR1 SGHAT, CDR2 FQNNGV. V lost 5 bases, J lost 3 bases, and 16 bases lay in between. CDR3 coding DNA: TGTGCCAGCAGCCTAGGGCTTACCACGTACTATGGCTACACCTTC. Translating it yields CASSLGLTTYYGYTF.

The chain has TRBV19 and TRBJ2-3, with 11 bases lining up with TRBD2. CDR1 is LNHDA, CDR2 SQIVND, per germline (reference sequence). J was trimmed by 3 bases and V by 2 bases; bases with no gene match: 4. The CDR3 length is 16 residues. The DNA for the CDR3 is TGTGCCAGTAGTATATGGTCTAGCGGGAGGACAGATACGCAGTATTTT. Its translation is CASSIWSSGRTDTQYF.

J is TRBJ2-6 and V is TRBV4-2; TRBD1 matches at 7 bases. This CDR3 contains 19 residues. Germline trimming cut 0 bases from V and 1 base from J; bases unmatched to any gene: 9. Per the germline V gene, CDR1 is LGHNA and CDR2 is YNFKEQ. This chain's CDR3 is CASSQDRGPGGSGANVLTF. In DNA, the CDR3 is TGTGCCAGCAGCCAAGATAGAGGGCCAGGGGGTTCTGGGGCCAACGTCCTGACTTTC.

The chain is built from TRBV29-1 and TRBJ1-1; D not resolved. In germline, CDR1 is SQVTM, CDR2 ANQGSEA. There are 12 residues in the CDR3. V shed 7 bases and J shed 3 bases, with 12 bases lying between them. DNA for the CDR3: TGCAGCGCTAGGCTCCGGGACACTGAAGCTTTCTTT. It encodes CSARLRDTEAFF.

V gene TRBV5-5 combines with J gene TRBJ2-3, with no clear D. The CDR3 length is 13 residues. V lost 4 bases and J lost 0, with 6 bases in between. Germline V gene data show CDR1 as SGHKS and CDR2 as YYEKEE (reference sequence). The CDR3 DNA reads TGTGCCAGCAGCCTCACTAGCACAGATACGCAGTATTTT. Translating gives CASSLTSTDTQYF.

The CDR3 loop reads CASSLSSGGEKLFF. For the CDR3, the DNA is TGTGCCAGCAGTTTATCATCGGGGGGTGAAAAACTGTTTTTT. This chain links TRBV28 with TRBJ1-4; the D gene is possibly TRBD1 (5 bases). There are 14 residues in the CDR3. CDR1 and CDR2 (germline): MDHEN, SYDVKM. Trimming took 1 base from V and 7 from J, leaving 10 bases between them.

This clone has just a few counts. V is TRBV19 and J is TRBJ1-5; TRBD1 is a possible D gene (5 bases). The CDR3 is 13 amino acids. The V gene lost 10 bases and the J gene lost 4 bases, with 14 bases spanning the gap. Germline V gene data show CDR1 as LNHDA and CDR2 as SQIVND (reference sequence). CDR3 protein: CATRRAGNQPQHF. DNA for the CDR3: TGTGCCACCCGTAGGGCAGGGAATCAGCCCCAGCATTTT.

The J gene is TRBJ2-4, the V gene TRBV6-5; possible D gene TRBD1, 5 bases. Germline V gives CDR1 MNHEY, CDR2 SVGAGI. This CDR3 comprises 14 residues. V was trimmed by 0 bases and J by 8 bases, leaving 11 bases between them. The CDR3 region has the DNA TGTGCCAGCAGTTACTCGCCAGGGAAAGACATTCAGTACTTC. It encodes CASSYSPGKDIQYF.

This clone was seen a handful of times. The chain links TRBV7-8 to TRBJ2-5; 15 nucleotides line up with TRBD2. This CDR3 contains 16 residues. Unmatched junction bases numbered 6, after V lost 5 bases and J lost 5 bases. Germline lookup yields CDR1 SGHVS and CDR2 FQNEAQ. The CDR3 DNA sequence: TGTGCCAGCAGCGTGGGACTAGCGGGAGGAGGGGAGACCCAGTACTTC. Its translation: CASSVGLAGGGETQYF.

The chain combines TRBV6-7 with TRBJ1-2, with no clear D. TRBV6-7 is an ORF, and what it does is uncertain. The CDR3 sequence is 14 residues long. Trimming cost V 2 bases and J 4 bases, with 11 bases left between them. The CDR3 nucleotides read TGTGCCAGCAGTTACCCTAGACCGGTCTATGGCTACACCTTC. This encodes CASSYPRPVYGYTF.

A few counts support this clone. The chain combines TRBV19 with TRBJ1-2, with 10 bases lining up with TRBD1. Germline V gene data show CDR1 as LNHDA and CDR2 as SQIVND (reference sequence). The CDR3 spans 14 residues. Trimming removed 8 bases from V and 3 bases from J; junction bases left unmatched: 6. CDR3 DNA: TGTGCCAGTGTGACAGGGGGCATGGACTATGGCTACACCTTC. It yields the protein CASVTGGMDYGYTF.